The clone carrying this T cell receptor beta chain was detected ten times or more. Its matching antigen is unknown. The data were obtained in a study of T cells in Graves' hyperthyroidism and ophthalmopathy. Broader study findings: Using 13 V-J features, a model discriminated ophthalmopathy from stable hyperthyroidism.

CDR1 and CDR2 from the germline V gene are SQVTM and ANQGSEA. Trimming removed 7 bases from V and 0 bases from J; junction bases left unmatched: 5. This CDR3 is built from 13 residues. Using RNA transcripts as the source, TCR beta CDR3 regions were amplified. The HTBI primer set was used in a first-round RT-PCR of the TCR CDR3. Using its own MiXCR run on the multiplex PCR reads, TCRdb lists one record per CDR3 protein. Of about 400,000 distinct CDR3 sequences listed, about 15% are singletons. The rearrangement uses TRBV29-1 and TRBJ1-1, with 7 bases that match TRBD1. The sample taken for sequencing was blood. This receptor was identified in a woman in her 30s with Graves' hyperthyroidism. The CDR3 loop is CSDLTGVNTEAFF. Here the CDR3 DNA reads TGCAGCGACCTTACAGGGGTGAACACTGAAGCTTTCTTT. Filled out from reference TRBV29-1 and TRBJ1-1, the complete variable domain reads SAVISQKPSRDICQRGTSLTIQCQVDSQVTMMFWYRQQPGQSLTLIATANQGSEATYESGFVIDKFPISRPNLTFSTLTVSNMSPEDSSIYLCSDLTGVNTEAFFGQGTRLTVV.